This TCR beta chain comes out of a study of Graves' ophthalmopathy and Graves' hyperthyroidism. RNA transcripts were the template, and TCR beta CDR3 regions were amplified from them. In the first round, RT-PCR was carried out with HTBI primers, and a multiplex PCR formed the second round. TCRdb analysed the multiplex PCR reads with MiXCR anew, one entry per CDR3 protein. Here the sample spans 650,000 to 900,000 distinct CDR3 sequences, 40% being singletons. V was clipped by 3 bases and J by 7 bases, with 10 bases between them. The CDR3 is 12 amino acids. The germline gives CDR1 SNHLY, CDR2 FYNNEI. Study findings and constraints: Most thyroid-expanded clonotypes exceeding 0.001 frequency were also found in blood.

Moderately to severely active ophthalmopathy under 3 months, CAS at least 3, NOSPECS at least 4. This clonotype has ten or more counts. Antigen: not known. The J gene is TRBJ2-7, the V gene TRBV2, with TRBD1 as a possible D gene (5 bases). The sequencing input was peripheral blood. The TCR sequence derives from an adult man with Graves' ophthalmopathy. Here the CDR3 DNA reads TGTGCCAGCAGTGACAGGGCGGCAGAGCAGTACTTC. It yields the protein CASSDRAAEQYF.